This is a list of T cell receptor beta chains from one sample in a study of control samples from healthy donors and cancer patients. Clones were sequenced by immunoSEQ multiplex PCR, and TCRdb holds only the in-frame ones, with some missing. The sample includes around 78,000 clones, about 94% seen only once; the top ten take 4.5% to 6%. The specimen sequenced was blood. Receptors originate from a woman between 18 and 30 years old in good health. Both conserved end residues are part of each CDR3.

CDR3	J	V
CASSWGGSYEQYF	TRBJ2-7	TRBV6-5
CASSIATPDTQYF	TRBJ2-3	TRBV19
CAGGVGPPTMYEQYF	TRBJ2-7	TRBV27
CASSPSWAGGNTEAFF	TRBJ1-1	TRBV5-1
CASSGGQDVNTEAFF	TRBJ1-1	TRBV7-9
CATSGTGANSPLHF	TRBJ1-6	TRBV24-1
CASSPQRAGGDTQYF	TRBJ2-3	TRBV19
CASSPLLAALSYEQYF	TRBJ2-7	TRBV28
CASSFRPGSEAFF	TRBJ1-1	TRBV5-6
CASSSGGDTPRPQYF	TRBJ2-5	TRBV28
CASSDTSTDTQYF	TRBJ2-3	TRBV6-4
CASSEAEGWDQLIAFF	TRBJ1-1	TRBV6-1
CASSGGTGKSGYTF	TRBJ1-2	TRBV2
CASSPPSSYGYTF	TRBJ1-2	TRBV18
CASSLIPGQGGYNEQFF	TRBJ2-1	TRBV7-3
CASSLLAGGGAGELFF	TRBJ2-2	TRBV7-6
CASSSYRGGNEKLFF	TRBJ1-4	TRBV28
CASPGRGWNTEAFF	TRBJ1-1	TRBV28
CASSEGQNSNQPQHF	TRBJ1-5	TRBV6-1
CASSPPSGRSEQYF	TRBJ2-7	TRBV18
CASRTSTGELFF	TRBJ2-2	TRBV27
CASSLVGGGNQPQHF	TRBJ1-5	TRBV27
CASSLGGGGTDTQYF	TRBJ2-3	TRBV5-6
CASSTQGTNEKLFF	TRBJ1-4	TRBV5-4
CASSQDGQVAQPQHF	TRBJ1-5	TRBV4-2
CASGQGDIQYF	TRBJ2-4	TRBV6-5
CASSQEGSTDASYEQYF	TRBJ2-7	TRBV4-1
CASSPQWVARNEQYF	TRBJ2-7	TRBV7-9
CASTHGVSEQYF	TRBJ2-7	TRBV27
CASSLVRGDTEAFF	TRBJ1-1	TRBV5-5
CASSPLAVGDTQYF	TRBJ2-3	TRBV7-9
CASSYPDRVETQYF	TRBJ2-5	TRBV6-2/TRBV6-3
CASSYGGVAYGYTF	TRBJ1-2	TRBV6-2/TRBV6-3
CASSRDTSYEQYF	TRBJ2-7	TRBV18
CASSYSGQGRYGYTF	TRBJ1-2	TRBV6-5
CASSKGQGAMTTEAFF	TRBJ1-1	TRBV21-1
CSASSRQGDSPLHF	TRBJ1-6	TRBV20-1
CASSLDPGTKETQYF	TRBJ2-5	TRBV7-7
CASSLIGGQDGYTF	TRBJ1-2	TRBV27
CATSRETRGTDTQYF	TRBJ2-3	TRBV15
CASSLGGQGTGYTF	TRBJ1-2	TRBV7-9
CASKDGGVFEQYF	TRBJ2-7	TRBV6-5